The 30 T cell receptor beta chains reported below all come from one sample, sequenced in a study of sequential checkpoint blockade in melanoma. As for treatment: randomized to nivolumab then ipilimumab (arm A) or the reverse (arm B). Some clones are missing from TCRdb's copy, which holds only in-frame ones; the method was immunoSEQ multiplex PCR. The sample gives 10,000 to 15,000 clones, over 60% of which show up once; 10% to 13% is in the top ten. Sample: CD8+ T cells sorted from blood (inferred from file names), taken from a patient given nivolumab and ipilimumab in sequence. These receptors were taken from a human donor with melanoma.

The V gene is TRBV7-9, the J gene TRBJ2-1, with 11 bases aligning to TRBD2. In germline, CDR1 is SEHNR, CDR2 FQNEAQ (reference sequence). The CDR3 has 18 residues. Unmatched junction bases numbered 16, after V lost 3 bases and J lost 9 bases. The CDR3 nucleotides read TGTGCCAGCAGCTTTAGACTAGCGGGGCTGAGTACCGGCGCTGAGCAGTTCTTC. Translation: CASSFRLAGLSTGAEQFF.

The J gene is TRBJ2-7, the V gene TRBV4-1; 7 bases map to TRBD1. This CDR3 is 14 amino acids long. The ends lost 1 base at V and 7 bases at J; junction bases unmatched: 7. Germline values: CDR1 MGHRA, CDR2 YSYEKL. In DNA form, the CDR3 reads TGCGCCAGCAGCCAAGCGGGGACAGCGGAAGAGCAGTACTTC. This encodes CASSQAGTAEEQYF.

The chain combines TRBV7-9 with TRBJ2-1; the match to TRBD1 covers 11 bases. V lost 4 bases and J lost 8; bases outside the gene matches: 10. Germline CDR1 and CDR2: SEHNR and FQNEAQ (reference sequence). The CDR3 loop spans 16 amino acids. CDR3 DNA: TGTGCCAGCAGCTCGGCCGGGACAGGGGGATGGGATGAGCAGTTCTTC. It codes for CASSSAGTGGWDEQFF.

As DNA, the CDR3 is TGCGCCAGCAGTGAAAGCGGTGAGCAGTTCTTC. It yields the protein CASSESGEQFF. This rearrangement joins TRBV10-2 to TRBJ2-1, with a weak D call TRBD2 (5 bases). The CDR3 sequence is 11 residues long. V lost 3 bases and J 9 bases, leaving 6 bases between the germline ends. The germline gives CDR1 WSHSY, CDR2 SAAADI.

The chain couples TRBV7-6 to TRBJ1-1; 8 bases match TRBD1. Trimming cost V 1 base and J 6 bases; bases outside gene matches: 4. CDR1 SGHVS and CDR2 FNYEAQ come from the germline V gene. The CDR3 length is 14 residues. CDR3 nucleotides: TGTGCCAGCAGCTTAGATCCAGGGGGCCCTGAAGCTTTCTTT. It is translated as CASSLDPGGPEAFF.

The chain has TRBV7-8 and TRBJ2-7; 10 positions agree with TRBD2. The CDR3 consists of 17 residues. Germline CDR1 SGHVS, CDR2 FQNEAQ. Germline trimming cut 2 bases from V and 8 bases from J; bases unmatched to any gene: 15. The CDR3: CASSLYIGASGRTKQYF. The CDR3 coding sequence is TGTGCCAGCAGCTTATATATTGGCGCTAGCGGGAGAACGAAGCAGTACTTC.

This chain links TRBV6-6 with TRBJ2-7; no firm D call. The V end was cut by 6 bases, the J end by 2 bases, with 17 bases between. Germline CDR1 and CDR2: MNHNY and SVGAGI (reference sequence). The length of the CDR3 is 15 residues. The CDR3 bases are TGTGCCAGCAGGCGAGCCCCGCAACCAACCTACGAGCAGTACTTC. Translated: CASRRAPQPTYEQYF.

V gene TRBV13 combines with J gene TRBJ2-3; 7 bases fit TRBD1. The V segment lost 6 bases and the J segment 1 base; nucleotides outside the gene matches: 4. The CDR3 has 14 residues. Germline CDR1 and CDR2: PRHDT and FYEKMQ (reference sequence). The DNA for the CDR3 is TGTGCCAGCAGTTCCGGACAGGGCACAGATACGCAGTATTTT. This gives the protein CASSSGQGTDTQYF.

This clone appeared a single time. The chain carries TRBV7-9 and TRBJ2-1; TRBD2 matches at 13 bases. This CDR3 has 16 amino acids. V lost 4 bases, J lost 8 bases, and 8 bases stayed unmatched. CDR1 is SEHNR and CDR2 is FQNEAQ in the germline V gene (reference sequence). CDR3 sequence: CASSWRTSGSSDEQFF. The DNA of the CDR3 is TGTGCCAGCAGCTGGCGGACTAGCGGGAGTTCTGATGAGCAGTTCTTC. The full variable domain, in which reference TRBV7-9 and TRBJ2-1 provide the parts outside the CDR3, is DTGVSQNPRHKITKRGQNVTFRCDPISEHNRLYWYRQTLGQGPEFLTYFQNEAQLEKSRLLSDRFSAERPKGSFSTLEIQRTEQGDSAMYLCASSWRTSGSSDEQFFGPGTRLTVL.

The V gene is TRBV11-2, the J gene TRBJ2-7; 8 positions agree with TRBD2. Germline loops: CDR1 SGHAT, CDR2 FQNNGV. With V trimmed by 5 bases and J by 5 bases, 5 bases remained unmatched. The CDR3 spans 13 residues. The CDR3 DNA reads as TGTGCCAGCAGCCCCGGGACTAGAAACGAGCAGTACTTC. Translating it yields CASSPGTRNEQYF.

This clone was seen only once. The chain uses TRBV23-1 and TRBJ1-5; TRBD1 agrees at 10 bases. TRBV23-1 is filed as an ORF, its function uncertain. This CDR3 has 17 amino acids. With V trimmed by 4 bases and J by 6 bases, 12 bases remained unmatched. The CDR3 DNA sequence: TGCGCCAGCAGTCCCGGGACAGGGGTAGGTGTGGGTCAGCCCCAGCATTTT. This translates into CASSPGTGVGVGQPQHF.

This rearrangement joins TRBV7-2 to TRBJ2-2, with TRBD2 matching 13 bases. The CDR3 loop spans 15 amino acids. The J segment lost 0 bases and the V segment lost 8 bases, leaving 0 bases of the junction unmatched. The germline CDR1 and CDR2 sequences are SGHTA and FQGNSA. The CDR3 sequence: CASGTSGANTGELFF. CDR3 nucleotide sequence: TGTGCCAGCGGGACTAGCGGGGCGAACACCGGGGAGCTGTTTTTT.

This chain connects TRBV5-8 to TRBJ1-5; 9 nucleotides line up with TRBD1. Germline V gene lookup returns CDR1 SGHTS and CDR2 YDEGEE. The CDR3 consists of 18 residues. The J segment lost 0 bases and the V segment lost 3 bases, leaving 10 bases of the junction unmatched. As DNA, the CDR3 is TGTGCCAGCAGCTATGGCGGGACAGGGTATGGTAGCAATCAGCCCCAGCATTTT. It encodes CASSYGGTGYGSNQPQHF.

The CDR3 loop reads CASSLAVGDSYNEQFF. For the CDR3, the DNA is TGTGCCAGCAGCTTAGCGGTCGGGGACTCCTACAATGAGCAGTTCTTC. This chain uses TRBV7-2 with TRBJ2-1; D possibly corresponds to TRBD2 (5 bases). The CDR3 has 16 residues. Germline lookup yields CDR1 SGHTA and CDR2 FQGNSA. V was pared by 0 bases and J by 0 bases, with 9 bases between.

By its share, this clone is medium-sized (0.01 to 0.1%). The rearrangement uses TRBV19 and TRBJ2-3, with D hard to call. Between the trimmed V and J ends, which lost 1 base and 0 bases, there was a span of 2 bases. The CDR3 consists of 13 residues. Germline V gene data show CDR1 as LNHDA and CDR2 as SQIVND (reference sequence). In DNA form, the CDR3 reads TGTGCCAGTAGTATAGCGAGCACAGATACGCAGTATTTT. This codes for CASSIASTDTQYF.

The CDR3 sequence: CAWSYLGGNTEAFF. CDR3 in DNA: TGTGCCTGGAGTTATTTAGGGGGCAACACTGAAGCTTTCTTT. The rearrangement links TRBV30 to TRBJ1-1, with 7 nucleotides matching TRBD1. Germline V gene data show CDR1 as GTSNPN and CDR2 as SVGIG (reference sequence). With V trimmed by 2 bases and J by 2 bases, 5 bases remained unmatched. The CDR3 is 14 residues long.

The chain combines TRBV19 with TRBJ2-3; TRBD2 agrees at 11 bases. Losses at the gene ends were 5 bases for V and 3 bases for J; bases not matched to a gene: 7. This CDR3 is built from 16 residues. From germline, CDR1 is LNHDA and CDR2 SQIVND (reference sequence). CDR3 residues: CASSLLAGGPTDTQYF. The CDR3 region has the DNA TGTGCCAGTAGTTTATTAGCGGGAGGGCCGACAGATACGCAGTATTTT.

This chain uses TRBV7-9 with TRBJ2-7; D unresolved. The CDR3 is 12 amino acids. The germline gives CDR1 SEHNR, CDR2 FQNEAQ (reference sequence). Trimming pared 5 bases from V and 3 bases from J, leaving 8 bases between. Here the CDR3 reads CASSRGLYEQYF. The CDR3 DNA reads TGTGCCAGCAGCCGCGGCCTCTACGAGCAGTACTTC.

The chain uses TRBV6-6 and TRBJ1-1; possible D gene TRBD1, 6 bases. Trimming took 0 bases from V and 6 from J, leaving 11 bases between them. The CDR3 is 14 amino acids. The V gene's germline CDR1 is MNHNY and CDR2 SVGAGI (reference sequence). Here the CDR3 DNA reads TGTGCCAGCAGTTACTCGGGTGCAGGGGCTGAAGCTTTCTTT. Encoded protein: CASSYSGAGAEAFF.

V is TRBV4-1 and J is TRBJ1-1; TRBD1 aligns across 7 bases. The CDR3 has 15 amino acids. V lost 2 bases, J lost 6 bases, and 9 bases stayed unmatched. Per the germline V gene, CDR1 is MGHRA and CDR2 is YSYEKL. This chain's CDR3 is CASSQPDRLSSEAFF. CDR3 DNA: TGCGCCAGCAGCCAACCGGACAGGTTATCTTCTGAAGCTTTCTTT.

This chain connects TRBV27 to TRBJ2-7, with TRBD1 identical over 10 bases. CDR1 is MNHEY, CDR2 SMNVEV, per germline (reference sequence). Trimming took 7 bases from V and 4 from J; bases not matched to a gene: 4. This CDR3 is 13 amino acids long. The DNA of the CDR3 is TGTGCCAGCACTGGGACAGGGGCGTACGAGCAGTACTTC. Encoded protein: CASTGTGAYEQYF.

The rearrangement links TRBV16 to TRBJ1-6; 9 positions match TRBD1. The CDR3 is made up of 15 amino acids. With V trimmed by 4 bases and J by 8 bases, 6 bases remained unmatched. Germline CDR1 and CDR2: KGHSY and FQNENV. The CDR3 region is CASSPVDRGYSPLHF. The CDR3 DNA reads TGTGCCAGCAGCCCTGTCGACAGGGGGTATTCACCCCTCCACTTT. Looking up the rest from reference TRBV16 and TRBJ1-6 gives the full variable domain: GEEVAQTPKHLVRGEGQKAKLYCAPIKGHSYVFWYQQVLKNEFKFLISFQNENVFDETGMPKERFSAKCLPNSPCSLEIQATKLEDSAVYFCASSPVDRGYSPLHFGNGTRLTVT.

This rearrangement joins TRBV5-1 to TRBJ2-1; 11 bases fit TRBD1. In germline, CDR1 is SGHRS, CDR2 YFSETQ. The J segment lost 8 bases and the V segment lost 4 bases, leaving 5 bases of the junction unmatched. The CDR3 runs 14 residues. CDR3 residues: CASSRDRGFDEQFF. The CDR3 region has the DNA TGCGCCAGCAGCCGGGACAGGGGGTTCGATGAGCAGTTCTTC.

This CDR3 is CASSQGAGPGYGYTF. CDR3 bases: TGTGCCAGCAGCCAAGGAGCAGGGCCGGGCTATGGCTACACCTTC. V and J are TRBV14 and TRBJ1-2; possible D gene TRBD1, 5 bases. Between the trimmed V and J ends, which lost 1 base and 4 bases, there was a span of 13 bases. The length of the CDR3 is 15 residues. Germline lookup yields CDR1 SGHDN and CDR2 FVKESK.

This chain connects TRBV5-4 to TRBJ2-7, with 11 bases lining up with TRBD2. This CDR3 is built from 15 residues. The germline CDR1 and CDR2 sequences are SGHNT and YYREEE (reference sequence). The trim removed 4 bases at V and 2 bases at J, leaving 5 bases unmatched. CDR3 amino acids: CASSKTSGNPYEQYF. As DNA, the CDR3 is TGTGCCAGCAGCAAGACTAGCGGGAACCCCTACGAGCAGTACTTC. The full variable domain, rest sourced from reference TRBV5-4 and TRBJ2-7, is ETGVTQSPTHLIKTRGQQVTLRCSSQSGHNTVSWYQQALGQGPQFIFQYYREEENGRGNFPPRFSGLQFPNYSSELNVNALELDDSALYLCASSKTSGNPYEQYFGPGTRLTVT.

This chain uses TRBV7-6 with TRBJ2-7; TRBD1 agrees at 8 bases. V shed 1 base, J shed 6 bases, and the junction held 5 bases outside the gene matches. Germline lookup yields CDR1 SGHVS and CDR2 FNYEAQ. This CDR3 comprises 14 residues. The CDR3 DNA follows: TGTGCCAGCAGCTTAGTGGCAGGGGGCGGCGAGCAGTACTTC. Translated: CASSLVAGGGEQYF.

The chain links TRBV13 to TRBJ1-5; D possibly corresponds to TRBD1 (5 bases). This CDR3 region has 14 residues. Germline lookup yields CDR1 PRHDT and CDR2 FYEKMQ (reference sequence). Trimming cost V 6 bases and J 4 bases, with 13 bases left between them. Here the CDR3 DNA reads TGTGCCAGCAGTGAAGGGGCCCGGAATCAGCCCCAGCATTTT. This gives the protein CASSEGARNQPQHF.

The chain couples TRBV28 to TRBJ1-5; 7 bases line up with TRBD1. CDR3 size: 16 residues. V was clipped by 5 bases and J by 7 bases; unmatched bases: 14. Germline values: CDR1 MDHEN, CDR2 SYDVKM. CDR3 DNA sequence: TGTGCCAGCAGTCAGGGGGGAGGTCGGTTTCGGCAGCCCCAGCATTTT. It codes for CASSQGGGRFRQPQHF.

The J gene is TRBJ2-2, the V gene TRBV7-9; 8 bases fit TRBD2. The trim removed 2 bases at V and 4 bases at J, leaving 6 bases unmatched. CDR1 SEHNR and CDR2 FQNEAQ come from the germline V gene (reference sequence). There are 16 residues in the CDR3. The CDR3 nucleotides read TGTGCCAGCAGCTTACCGACTAGCGCGCCCACCGGGGAGCTGTTTTTT. It specifies CASSLPTSAPTGELFF.

This clone occurred once. This chain links TRBV27 with TRBJ2-5; D perhaps matches TRBD1 (5 bases). V was trimmed by 8 bases and J by 6 bases, leaving 22 bases between them. The germline V gene has CDR1 MNHEY and CDR2 SMNVEV (reference sequence). The CDR3 has 15 residues. The CDR3 here is CASGPLGETMKTQYF. In DNA form, the CDR3 reads TGTGCCAGCGGCCCCCTAGGGGAAACGATGAAGACCCAGTACTTC.